What follows are 7 T cell receptor beta chains derived from one specimen sequenced in a study of shared clonotypes between healthy human individuals. TCRdb's copy holds only in-frame clones and misses some; the assay was immunoSEQ multiplex PCR. The table lists roughly 2,000,000 clones, about 95% of them singletons. The naive CD8 subset, CD45RO-negative cells positively selected for CCR7, excluded terminally differentiated effector memory CD45RA+ cells. The sample taken for sequencing was naive CD8+ T cells sorted from blood. The receptor set was obtained from a man aged 18 to 29 in good health.

This sequence joins TRBV28 and TRBJ2-7; D is unclear. Deletions cut 2 bases from V and 6 bases from J, with 11 bases between. From germline, CDR1 is MDHEN and CDR2 SYDVKM. The CDR3 contains 13 residues. CDR3 sequence: CASSLQETAEQYF. In nucleotides, the CDR3 is TGTGCCAGCAGTTTACAGGAAACCGCCGAGCAGTACTTC. Full variable domain (remainder filled in from reference TRBV28 and TRBJ2-7): DVKVTQSSRYLVKRTGEKVFLECVQDMDHENMFWYRQDPGLGLRLIYFSYDVKMKEKGDIPEGYSVSREKKERFSLILESASTNQTSMYLCASSLQETAEQYFGPGTRLTVT.

The chain recombines TRBV7-6 with TRBJ2-3; D unresolved. V lost 5 bases and J 0 bases, leaving 6 bases between the germline ends. There are 13 residues in the CDR3. The germline gives CDR1 SGHVS, CDR2 FNYEAQ. CDR3 region: CASSQLSTDTQYF. The CDR3 region has the DNA TGTGCCAGCAGCCAACTAAGCACAGATACGCAGTATTTT.

This rearrangement joins TRBV28 to TRBJ2-7; D unclear. This CDR3 comprises 14 residues. Germline CDR1 is MDHEN and CDR2 is SYDVKM. V lost 6 bases, J lost 2 bases, and 14 bases lay in between. The CDR3 DNA is TGTGCCAGCAGAGATCTCGACGTAGCCTACGAGCAGTACTTC. It is translated as CASRDLDVAYEQYF.

The V call is TRBV9, the J call TRBJ2-5; D may correspond to TRBD1 or TRBD2 (6 bases each). V lost 4 bases, J lost 5 bases, and 18 bases lay in between. This CDR3 comprises 15 residues. CDR1 and CDR2 from the germline V gene are SGDLS and YYNGEE. In DNA, the CDR3 is TGTGCCAGCAGCCTTACCGGAGGGCAGGGGGAGACCCAGTACTTC. It codes for CASSLTGGQGETQYF.

The V gene is TRBV4-1, the J gene TRBJ2-5; D not resolved. The CDR3 is 13 residues long. Germline assignment: CDR1 MGHRA and CDR2 YSYEKL. Trimming pared 3 bases from V and 1 base from J, leaving 6 bases between. The CDR3 DNA follows: TGCGCCAGCAGCCATGAGAGCCAAGAGACCCAGTACTTC. It codes for CASSHESQETQYF.

The chain couples TRBV11-1 to TRBJ2-1, with TRBD2 matching over 8 bases. Trimming cost V 1 base and J 9 bases; bases outside gene matches: 5. The length of the CDR3 is 14 residues. Germline V gene data show CDR1 as SGHAT and CDR2 as FQDESV (reference sequence). DNA for the CDR3: TGTGCCAGCAGCTTAGTTCCGGGGGGGTCTGAGCAGTTCTTC. Amino acid sequence: CASSLVPGGSEQFF.

The rearrangement uses TRBV27 and TRBJ2-7; 7 positions agree with TRBD1. This CDR3 has 14 amino acids. J lost 3 bases, V lost 5 bases, and 7 bases had no gene match. Looked up from germline, CDR1 is MNHEY and CDR2 is SMNVEV (reference sequence). The CDR3 DNA sequence: TGTGCCAGCAGTCACCGGGACAGCGGCTACGAGCAGTACTTC. This codes for CASSHRDSGYEQYF.